These 6 T cell receptor beta chains were all obtained from the same sample, sequenced in a study of cytomegalovirus exposure and HLA in healthy donors. Libraries were prepared by immunoSEQ multiplex PCR; TCRdb keeps only in-frame clonotypes and omits some of them. The sample lists roughly 70,000 clones, around 90% occurring once. The source material was PBMCs. Receptor source: a woman under 30 in good health and CMV-seropositive.

V gene TRBV6-5 combines with J gene TRBJ2-1; 12 nucleotides align to TRBD2. V lost 6 bases, J lost 9 bases, and 9 bases stayed unmatched. Germline CDR1 reads MNHEY; CDR2 reads SVGAGI. This CDR3 has 15 amino acids. CDR3 coding DNA: TGTGCCAGCAGCGCAGCTAGCGGGGGGGCGAGTGAGCAGTTCTTC. It encodes CASSAASGGASEQFF.

The chain links TRBV28 to TRBJ2-3; 7 nucleotides match TRBD1. Germline-derived CDR1 and CDR2 are MDHEN and SYDVKM. The CDR3 spans 16 residues. Trimming at V came to 1 base and at J to 1 base, leaving 5 bases not matched to a gene. The CDR3 DNA follows: TGTGCCAGCAGTTTATCCCCCGGACAGGGCACAGATACGCAGTATTTT. It encodes CASSLSPGQGTDTQYF.

The gene calls are TRBV11-2 and TRBJ2-7; D perhaps matches TRBD1 (6 bases). The CDR3 extends over 14 amino acids. Per germline, CDR1 SGHAT and CDR2 FQNNGV. The germline V and J ends were trimmed by 8 bases and 2 bases, with 16 bases remaining between them. Here the CDR3 reads CASGTRTATYEQYF. CDR3 sequence (DNA): TGTGCCAGCGGCACCAGGACAGCTACCTACGAGCAGTACTTC.

This chain's CDR3 is CASSSTGGAFEAFF. The CDR3 nucleotides read TGTGCCAGCAGCTCCACAGGGGGCGCTTTTGAAGCTTTCTTT. The rearrangement joins TRBV7-2 to TRBJ1-1, with 9 bases aligning to TRBD1. Germline CDR1 and CDR2: SGHTA and FQGNSA. V lost 4 bases, J lost 7 bases, and 7 bases stayed unmatched. The CDR3 covers 14 residues.

The V and J genes are TRBV5-1 and TRBJ1-6; the match to TRBD1 covers 9 bases. V gave up 3 bases and J gave up 9 bases; unmatched junction bases: 10. CDR1 SGHRS and CDR2 YFSETQ come from the germline V gene. CDR3 length: 16 amino acids. The CDR3 spells CASSSPSPTGGSPLHF. The CDR3 coding sequence is TGCGCCAGCAGCTCCCCCTCACCGACAGGGGGTTCACCCCTCCACTTT. Variable domain in full (rest from reference TRBV5-1 and TRBJ1-6): KAGVTQTPRYLIKTRGQQVTLSCSPISGHRSVSWYQQTPGQGLQFLFEYFSETQRNKGNFPGRFSGRQFSNSRSEMNVSTLELGDSALYLCASSSPSPTGGSPLHFGNGTRLTVT.

This clone has just one count. This sequence joins TRBV11-2 and TRBJ1-2; 7 bases agree with TRBD1. There are 16 residues in the CDR3. Germline V CDR1 and CDR2: SGHAT, FQNNGV. Trimming took 1 base from V and 0 from J; bases not matched to a gene: 5. The CDR3 bases are TGTGCCAGCAGCTTAGCAGGGGGACCTGCTAACTATGGCTACACCTTC. Protein product: CASSLAGGPANYGYTF.